Listed here are 27 T cell receptor beta chains from one sample, sequenced in a study of T cell repertoires in cytomegalovirus infection. Via MiXCR, TCRdb re-called the reads, giving one row per CDR3 protein. The table has 150,000 or so distinct CDR3 sequences, roughly 18% seen once. Source material: CD8+ T cells from PBMCs. Receptors were obtained from a human donor in good health (CMV status not recorded). Some clones in this sample may be carry-over from other donors' samples.

As DNA, the CDR3 is TGTGCCAGCACCCGAGCGGGACTAGAGTCCCACGAGCAGTACTTC. Its translation: CASTRAGLESHEQYF. The chain joins TRBV28 to TRBJ2-7, with 8 bases fitting TRBD2. The germline CDR1 and CDR2 sequences are MDHEN and SYDVKM. There are 15 residues in the CDR3. Trimming took 7 bases from V and 5 from J; bases not matched to a gene: 13.

V and J are TRBV11-2 and TRBJ2-7, with TRBD2 matching 10 bases. The CDR3 loop spans 16 amino acids. Germline values: CDR1 SGHAT, CDR2 FQNNGV. J was trimmed by 4 bases and V by 4 bases; bases with no gene match: 10. CDR3 sequence reads: CASSSPPSGSWYEQYF. CDR3 sequence (DNA): TGTGCCAGCAGCTCCCCCCCTAGCGGGAGTTGGTACGAGCAGTACTTC.

This clonotype was detected a few times. The chain has TRBV29-1 and TRBJ2-3; 7 bases align to TRBD2. Germline V gene data show CDR1 as SQVTM and CDR2 as ANQGSEA. The CDR3 extends over 13 amino acids. J gave up 3 bases and V 2 bases, and 2 bases lay outside the gene matches. As DNA, the CDR3 is TGCAGCGTTGAACGGGGGGATACAGATACGCAGTATTTT. It translates to CSVERGDTDTQYF.

This clonotype was observed a few times. The genes are TRBV20-1 and TRBJ1-6; no clear D. CDR3 size: 16 residues. Trimming removed 6 bases at V and 9 bases at J, with 24 bases between. From germline, CDR1 is DFQATT and CDR2 SNEGSKA (reference sequence). The chain's CDR3 is CSALYIGEGPRSPLHF. The DNA of the CDR3 is TGCAGTGCCCTCTACATAGGTGAAGGGCCACGTTCACCCCTCCACTTT.

Comments on this clonotype: A clone one base away is much larger, so this may be a read error. V and J are TRBV7-8 and TRBJ2-4, with D possibly TRBD1 on 6 matching bases. This CDR3 is 13 amino acids long. Germline V lookup: CDR1 SGHVS, CDR2 FQNEAQ. CDR3 nucleotides: TGTGCCAGCGGGTCTACAGGGAAAAACAGTCAGTACTTC. It codes for CASGSTGKNSQYF. Based on the CDR3 plus reference TRBV7-8 and TRBJ2-4, the full variable domain is GAGVSQSPRYKVAKRGQDVALRCDPISGHVSLFWYQQALGQGPEFLTYFQNEAQLDKSGLPSDRFFAERPEGSVSTLKIQRTQQEDSAVYLCASGSTGKNSQYFGAGTRLSVL.

This clonotype was seen only a few times. J is TRBJ2-1 and V is TRBV14; D is ambiguous. This CDR3 has 13 amino acids. Germline loops: CDR1 SGHDN, CDR2 FVKESK. V lost 4 bases and J 8 bases, leaving 12 bases between the germline ends. CDR3 amino acids: CASSRDDFYEQFF. The CDR3, as DNA: TGTGCCAGCAGCCGCGATGACTTCTATGAGCAGTTCTTC.

The chain joins TRBV7-9 to TRBJ2-7; tentatively, D is TRBD1 or TRBD2 (5 bases each). The length of the CDR3 is 16 residues. Between the trimmed V and J ends, which lost 5 bases and 3 bases, there was a span of 20 bases. Per germline, CDR1 SEHNR and CDR2 FQNEAQ (reference sequence). CDR3 nucleotide sequence: TGTGCCAGCAGCCCAGCGGCGGGTCAGGGACGCTACGAGCAGTACTTC. It translates to CASSPAAGQGRYEQYF.

The chain links TRBV29-1 to TRBJ2-7, with D unresolved. The CDR3 consists of 14 residues. The germline CDR1 and CDR2 sequences are SQVTM and ANQGSEA. V shed 7 bases and J shed 0 bases, with 16 bases lying between them. The CDR3 bases are TGCAGCGCCCTGACACGTAAAAGCTCCTACGAGCAGTACTTC. Translating it yields CSALTRKSSYEQYF.

In this sample, this clonotype turned up many times. The chain combines TRBV7-2 with TRBJ1-2, with D hard to call. CDR1 is SGHTA and CDR2 is FQGNSA in the germline V gene. The CDR3 extends over 15 amino acids. V was pared by 2 bases and J by 4 bases, with 14 bases between. In DNA, the CDR3 is TGTGCCAGCAGCTTACCCCAGGAAAAATCCTATGGCTACACCTTC. Amino acids: CASSLPQEKSYGYTF.

V and J are TRBV7-6 and TRBJ2-1; TRBD2 matches 8 bases. The germline CDR1 and CDR2 sequences are SGHVS and FNYEAQ. With V trimmed by 1 base and J by 2 bases, 1 base remained unmatched. The CDR3 runs to 15 residues. The CDR3 is CASSLELAAYNEQFF. CDR3 in DNA: TGTGCCAGCAGCTTAGAACTAGCGGCCTACAATGAGCAGTTCTTC.

This clonotype was seen more than once but under ten times. CDR3 DNA sequence: TGTGCCAGCAGTTACTCGATTACCCAGGCCGTTCCCTACGAGCAGTACTTC. Protein product: CASSYSITQAVPYEQYF. The genes are TRBV6-5 and TRBJ2-7; unclear D gene. This CDR3 is built from 17 residues. The ends were cut back, 0 bases at V and 2 bases at J, with 17 bases in the middle. Germline values: CDR1 MNHEY, CDR2 SVGAGI.

The chain couples TRBV7-2 to TRBJ2-1; D tentatively reads TRBD1 or TRBD2 (5 bases each). CDR3 length: 14 amino acids. V gave up 1 base and J gave up 8 bases, with 12 bases separating them. The V gene's germline CDR1 is SGHTA and CDR2 FQGNSA. CDR3 sequence reads: CASSLVRGRDEQFF. The CDR3 DNA reads as TGTGCCAGCAGCTTAGTCCGGGGCCGCGATGAGCAGTTCTTC.

This clonotype was recorded at least ten times. The gene calls are TRBV11-2 and TRBJ2-3, with D unclear. Trimming shortened V by 1 base and J by 0 bases, and 8 bases separated the two germline ends. Per the germline V gene, CDR1 is SGHAT and CDR2 is FQNNGV. The CDR3 is made up of 15 amino acids. The CDR3 DNA follows: TGTGCCAGCAGCTTAGGACCAAGAAGCACAGATACGCAGTATTTT. Amino acids: CASSLGPRSTDTQYF.

V usage is TRBV6-5 and J usage is TRBJ2-7; D might be TRBD1 or TRBD2, each matching 5 bases. V lost 6 bases and J lost 5, with 14 bases in between. The CDR3 covers 13 residues. Looked up from germline, CDR1 is MNHEY and CDR2 is SVGAGI. CDR3 region: CASSWGRVNEQYF. CDR3 nucleotides: TGTGCCAGCAGCTGGGGGAGAGTCAACGAGCAGTACTTC.

Only one count was recorded for this clonotype. The rearrangement links TRBV20-1 to TRBJ2-1; D call uncertain. This CDR3 is built from 15 residues. V lost 1 base to trimming and J lost 0 bases, with 10 bases between them. The V gene's germline CDR1 is DFQATT and CDR2 SNEGSKA (reference sequence). The CDR3 sequence: CSARGPDVSYNEQFF. The CDR3 DNA reads as TGCAGTGCTAGAGGGCCGGACGTCTCCTACAATGAGCAGTTCTTC.

The V gene is TRBV10-2, the J gene TRBJ2-1, with 7 nucleotides matching TRBD2. Germline trimming cut 5 bases from V and 4 bases from J; bases unmatched to any gene: 11. Germline CDR1 WSHSY, CDR2 SAAADI. The CDR3 is 16 amino acids. The DNA for the CDR3 is TGCGCCAGCAGTCCCCTCGGGAGCGGGAAGTACAATGAGCAGTTCTTC. It translates to CASSPLGSGKYNEQFF.

Ten or more counts support this clonotype. The V gene is TRBV25-1, the J gene TRBJ2-6, with TRBD1 identical over 7 bases. The CDR3 covers 18 residues. Germline loops: CDR1 MGHDK, CDR2 SYGVNS. V shed 2 bases, J shed 0 bases, and the junction held 7 bases outside the gene matches. CDR3 protein: CASSERTGALSGANVLTF. The CDR3 region has the DNA TGTGCCAGCAGTGAAAGGACAGGAGCCCTCTCTGGGGCCAACGTCCTGACTTTC.

This clonotype was seen more than once but under ten times. The CDR3 DNA is TGTGCCAGCAGCGGCCTCGGGACCCCAACTACAGATACGCAGTATTTT. It specifies CASSGLGTPTTDTQYF. The V gene is TRBV7-2, the J gene TRBJ2-3; D possibly uses TRBD1 or TRBD2 (5 bases each). CDR3 size: 16 residues. The germline V gene has CDR1 SGHTA and CDR2 FQGNSA. With 5 bases removed from V and 3 bases from J, the gap between germline ends came to 18 bases.

This clonotype appeared a few times. The chain combines TRBV7-2 with TRBJ2-7; a weak D match, TRBD1 (6 bases). V shed 5 bases and J shed 0 bases, with 11 bases lying between them. Germline V CDR1 and CDR2: SGHTA, FQGNSA. This CDR3 region has 14 residues. CDR3 DNA: TGTGCCAGCAGCCCTCAGGGGTCCTCCTACGAGCAGTACTTC. This sequence encodes CASSPQGSSYEQYF.

This clonotype was counted ten times or more. The rearrangement joins TRBV6-2 or TRBV6-3 to TRBJ2-7; TRBD1 or TRBD2 may be the D gene (5 bases each). The germline V and J ends were trimmed by 5 bases and 4 bases, with 18 bases remaining between them. Germline CDR1 is MNHEY and CDR2 is SVGEGT. There are 15 residues in the CDR3. Written as DNA, the CDR3 is TGTGCCAGCAGTGAGCGGCAGGGCCTACAGTACGAGCAGTACTTC. Translating gives CASSERQGLQYEQYF.

V and J are TRBV20-1 and TRBJ2-1, with no clear D. V lost 3 bases, J lost 8 bases, and 5 bases lay in between. Germline CDR1 and CDR2: DFQATT and SNEGSKA (reference sequence). This CDR3 contains 10 residues. CDR3 residues: CSASDYEQFF. The CDR3 region has the DNA TGCAGTGCTAGTGACTATGAGCAGTTCTTC.

With regard to this clonotype: A much larger clonotype is one base distant, so this may be a read error. This chain joins TRBV7-2 and TRBJ2-7, with 12 bases aligning to TRBD2. The CDR3 runs 15 residues. From germline, CDR1 is SGHTA and CDR2 FQGNSA. Trimming removed 6 bases from V and 2 bases from J; junction bases left unmatched: 5. In DNA form, the CDR3 reads TGTACCAGCAGTCATTCTAGCGGGGGGGCCTACGAGCAGTACTTC. It yields the protein CTSSHSSGGAYEQYF.

This clonotype was seen only a few times. The chain couples TRBV12-5 to TRBJ1-5, with TRBD1 identical over 7 bases. J gave up 11 bases and V 5 bases, and 12 bases lay outside the gene matches. CDR3 length: 14 residues. The germline CDR1 and CDR2 sequences are LGHNT and FRNRAP. CDR3 bases: TGTGCTAGTGGTCCGGACAGGCCCGAAAGGACCCAGCATTTT. Its protein product is CASGPDRPERTQHF. The full variable domain, in which reference TRBV12-5 and TRBJ1-5 provide the parts outside the CDR3, is DARVTQTPRHKVTEMGQEVTMRCQPILGHNTVFWYRQTMMQGLELLAYFRNRAPLDDSGMPKDRFSAEMPDATLATLKIQPSEPRDSAVYFCASGPDRPERTQHFGDGTRLSIL.

V and J are TRBV9 and TRBJ1-2; 7 bases line up with TRBD1. This CDR3 contains 15 residues. V lost 2 bases, J lost 7 bases, and 11 bases stayed unmatched. In germline, CDR1 is SGDLS, CDR2 YYNGEE. The CDR3 loop is CASSVRTGGRGGYTF. The DNA of the CDR3 is TGTGCCAGCAGCGTCCGGACAGGAGGCCGTGGTGGCTACACCTTC.

This rearrangement joins TRBV5-5 to TRBJ2-7; 7 bases are shared with TRBD2. The CDR3 is made up of 15 amino acids. The germline V gene encodes CDR1 SGHKS and CDR2 YYEKEE (reference sequence). With V trimmed by 0 bases and J by 1 base, 4 bases remained unmatched. The CDR3, as DNA: TGTGCCAGCAGCTTGGGGACTAGTAAATCCTACGAGCAGTACTTC. The encoded protein is CASSLGTSKSYEQYF.

This chain uses TRBV7-8 with TRBJ2-5; 10 bases align to TRBD2. The germline V gene encodes CDR1 SGHVS and CDR2 FQNEAQ. J gave up 1 base and V 3 bases, and 8 bases lay outside the gene matches. The CDR3 extends over 17 amino acids. CDR3 sequence reads: CASSFGTSGRAQETQYF. The CDR3 bases are TGTGCCAGCAGCTTCGGTACAAGCGGGAGGGCCCAAGAGACCCAGTACTTC.

The rearrangement links TRBV15 to TRBJ1-1; D possibly corresponds to TRBD1 (5 bases). V was clipped by 5 bases and J by 3 bases, with 13 bases between them. The CDR3 consists of 14 residues. Germline loops: CDR1 LNHNV, CDR2 YYDKDF (reference sequence). The CDR3: CATSPQAGHTEAFF. The CDR3 nucleotides read TGTGCCACCAGCCCCCAGGCGGGGCACACTGAAGCTTTCTTT. Complete variable domain (other parts from reference TRBV15 and TRBJ1-1): DAMVIQNPRYQVTQFGKPVTLSCSQTLNHNVMYWYQQKSSQAPKLLFHYYDKDFNNEADTPDNFQSRRPNTSFCFLDIRSPGLGDTAMYLCATSPQAGHTEAFFGQGTRLTVV.